This is a list of T cell receptor beta chains from one sample in a study of shared T cell receptors in the human thymus. Some clones are missing from TCRdb's copy, which holds only in-frame ones; the method was immunoSEQ multiplex PCR. The sample contains hundreds of thousands of clones, 95% of which appear only once. The sequenced sample consisted of thymocytes. These receptors were taken from a human donor. Both conserved end residues are part of each CDR3. The order of the fields is clone size, V gene, J gene, D gene, CDR3 protein, CDR3 DNA. D genes are given only for firm matches. Where a row states a size, it is once, few, many or the class of an expanded clone; other rows omit it.

NA,TRBV30,TRBJ2-3,TRBD2,CAWSAGTSGDTQYF,TGTGCCTGGAGTGCCGGGACTAGCGGAGATACGCAGTATTTT
once,TRBV4-1,TRBJ2-5,NA,CASSRGAGSGETQYF,TGCGCCAGCAGCCGGGGGGCGGGGAGCGGAGAGACCCAGTACTTC
NA,TRBV6-5,TRBJ2-1,NA,CASSYLATKDEQFF,TGTGCCAGCAGTTACTTAGCTACAAAAGATGAGCAGTTCTTC
NA,TRBV19,TRBJ2-5,TRBD1,CASSARTGLPETQYF,TGTGCCAGTAGTGCCCGGACAGGACTGCCAGAGACCCAGTACTTC
NA,TRBV4-1,TRBJ1-1,NA,CASSQVGPMNTEAFF,TGCGCCAGCAGCCAAGTAGGGCCCATGAACACTGAAGCTTTCTTT
NA,TRBV7-9,TRBJ1-2,NA,CASSERQYGYTF,TGTGCCAGCAGCGAGAGGCAGTATGGCTACACCTTC
NA,TRBV9,TRBJ2-1,TRBD2,CASSVGRDKTLNEQFF,TGTGCCAGCAGCGTCGGGAGGGACAAGACTCTAAATGAGCAGTTCTTC
NA,TRBV4-1,TRBJ2-1,NA,CASSPGVRPTDNEQFF,TGCGCCAGCAGCCCAGGTGTGAGGCCCACGGACAATGAGCAGTTCTTC
NA,TRBV2,TRBJ1-4,NA,CASSELRGNGVVEKLFF,TGTGCCAGCAGTGAACTCAGGGGAAACGGGGTAGTGGAAAAACTGTTTTTT
NA,TRBV29-1,TRBJ1-1,NA,CSASPGGENTEAFF,TGCAGCGCCAGCCCCGGGGGGGAGAACACTGAAGCTTTCTTT
NA,TRBV4-3,TRBJ1-2,NA,CASSQDEANYGYTF,TGCGCCAGCAGCCAAGATGAAGCTAACTATGGCTACACCTTC
NA,TRBV10-3,TRBJ2-7,NA,CAISPGEVPLVPYEQYF,TGTGCCATCAGTCCCGGGGAGGTCCCGCTTGTGCCCTACGAGCAGTACTTC
NA,TRBV5-6,TRBJ1-5,NA,CASSLARVNQPQHF,TGTGCCAGCAGCTTGGCCAGGGTGAATCAGCCCCAGCATTTT
NA,TRBV30,TRBJ2-5,TRBD2,CAWGRLAGGSETQYF,TGTGCCTGGGGCCGACTAGCGGGAGGGTCAGAGACCCAGTACTTC
NA,TRBV28,TRBJ2-7,TRBD2,CASRAASGREQYF,TGTGCCAGCAGGGCCGCTAGCGGGCGCGAGCAGTACTTC
NA,TRBV28,TRBJ1-5,NA,CASSSPGAGLQPQHF,TGTGCCAGCAGTAGCCCCGGGGCAGGGCTTCAGCCCCAGCATTTT
NA,TRBV11-2,TRBJ1-2,TRBD1,CASSSTGTGVYGYTF,TGTGCCAGCAGCTCAACCGGGACAGGGGTCTATGGCTACACCTTC
NA,TRBV21-1,TRBJ2-7,NA,CASRGYRADTYEQYF,TGTGCCAGCAGGGGTTATAGGGCAGATACCTACGAGCAGTACTTC
NA,TRBV5-1,TRBJ1-1,NA,CASSFRSDRPGMNTEAFF,TGCGCCAGCAGCTTTAGGTCTGACAGGCCAGGGATGAACACTGAAGCTTTCTTT
NA,TRBV29-1,TRBJ2-7,TRBD1,CSVVRQGDYEQYF,TGCAGCGTTGTTCGACAGGGGGACTACGAGCAGTACTTC
NA,TRBV28,TRBJ1-1,NA,CASSRQLREAFF,TGTGCCAGCAGTCGACAGTTGAGGGAAGCTTTCTTT
NA,TRBV15,TRBJ2-2,TRBD2,CATRPGLAGGDTGELFF,TGTGCCACCAGGCCGGGACTAGCGGGAGGGGACACCGGGGAGCTGTTTTTT
NA,TRBV5-6,TRBJ2-7,TRBD2,CASSFGLEDYEQYF,TGTGCCAGCAGCTTCGGACTAGAGGACTACGAGCAGTACTTC
once,TRBV28,TRBJ1-1,NA,CASSLGYSKRDLNTEAFF,TGTGCCAGCAGTTTGGGATATAGTAAGCGGGACCTGAACACTGAAGCTTTCTTT
NA,TRBV5-5,TRBJ1-3,NA,CASSFSGDRSGNTIYF,TGTGCCAGCAGCTTTTCAGGGGATAGATCTGGAAACACCATATATTTT
NA,TRBV6-6,TRBJ1-2,NA,CASTPRGRADQGYTF,TGTGCCAGCACCCCCCGGGGCAGGGCGGATCAAGGCTACACCTTC
NA,TRBV15,TRBJ2-2,TRBD1,CATTDEGAITGELFF,TGTGCCACCACCGACGAGGGGGCGATCACCGGGGAGCTGTTTTTT
few,TRBV5-6,TRBJ2-7,NA,CASSLVGQGHEQYF,TGTGCCAGCAGCTTGGTTGGGCAGGGGCACGAGCAGTACTTC
NA,TRBV29-1,TRBJ1-1,TRBD1,CSVGFARDRAAEAFF,TGCAGCGTTGGTTTTGCCCGAGACAGGGCAGCTGAAGCTTTCTTT
once,TRBV4-2,TRBJ2-2,TRBD2,CASSPPGLAGVNTGELFF,TGTGCCAGCAGCCCCCCGGGACTAGCGGGAGTAAACACCGGGGAGCTGTTTTTT
NA,TRBV19,TRBJ2-1,NA,CASSIRLSGLRTEQFF,TGTGCCAGTAGTATTCGGCTATCGGGACTCCGTACTGAGCAGTTCTTC
few,TRBV10-3,TRBJ2-7,NA,CAISDFSYEQYF,TGTGCCATCAGTGATTTCTCCTACGAGCAGTACTTC
once,TRBV7-6,TRBJ2-1,TRBD2,CASSPRTSRAFF,TGTGCCAGCAGCCCCCGGACTAGTCGGGCCTTCTTC
NA,TRBV4-1,TRBJ1-3,NA,CASSPPMAPERDYSGNTIYF,TGCGCCAGCAGCCCACCGATGGCCCCGGAGAGGGACTACTCTGGAAACACCATATATTTT
NA,TRBV28,TRBJ2-7,TRBD1,CASSLLWTGGHEQYF,TGTGCCAGCAGTTTACTCTGGACAGGCGGGCACGAGCAGTACTTC
NA,TRBV6-6,TRBJ1-3,NA,CASSLPLPGGGNTIYF,TGTGCCAGCAGTTTACCACTCCCCGGTGGGGGAAACACCATATATTTT
NA,TRBV2,TRBJ2-7,TRBD2,CASSGTSGTYEQYF,TGTGCCAGCAGTGGGACTAGCGGGACCTACGAGCAGTACTTC
once,TRBV28,TRBJ2-3,TRBD1,CASSSGTGRTDTQYF,TGTGCCAGCAGTTCCGGGACAGGTCGCACAGATACGCAGTATTTT
NA,TRBV5-4,TRBJ1-3,TRBD1,CASSRGTGGNTIYF,TGTGCCAGCAGCCGGGGGACAGGAGGAAACACCATATATTTT
NA,TRBV19,TRBJ1-3,NA,CASAPGLSYGNTIYF,TGTGCCAGCGCCCCGGGGCTCTCCTACGGAAACACCATATATTTT
NA,TRBV14,TRBJ2-7,NA,CASSAPRGTRDYEQYF,TGTGCCAGCAGCGCCCCACGGGGGACAAGGGACTACGAGCAGTACTTC
NA,TRBV28,TRBJ2-2,NA,CASSFRLVTGELFF,TGTGCCAGCAGTTTTAGACTAGTTACCGGGGAGCTGTTTTTT
NA,TRBV6-5,TRBJ1-2,NA,CASSYFMTGGGYGYTF,TGTGCCAGCAGTTACTTCATGACCGGCGGGGGCTATGGCTACACCTTC
NA,TRBV27,TRBJ2-3,TRBD2,CASSLPLAGGKDTQYF,TGTGCCAGCAGTTTGCCCCTAGCGGGAGGAAAAGATACGCAGTATTTT
NA,TRBV7-3,TRBJ2-4,TRBD2,CASSPTGGENIQYF,TGTGCCAGCAGCCCCACGGGAGGGGAAAACATTCAGTACTTC
NA,TRBV30,TRBJ1-2,TRBD1,CAWRGMMRYRGAYGYTF,TGTGCCTGGAGGGGCATGATGAGATACAGGGGGGCTTATGGCTACACCTTC
once,TRBV30,TRBJ2-2,TRBD1,CAWSVADRADGELFF,TGTGCCTGGAGTGTAGCGGACAGGGCGGACGGGGAGCTGTTTTTT
NA,TRBV5-6,TRBJ1-1,NA,CASSILTWGTEAFF,TGTGCCAGCAGCATTCTGACGTGGGGCACTGAAGCTTTCTTT
NA,TRBV4-1,TRBJ1-4,TRBD1,CASSQDKHRGNEKLFF,TGCGCCAGCAGCCAAGATAAGCACAGGGGTAACGAAAAACTGTTTTTT
NA,TRBV7-3,TRBJ2-1,NA,CASSLTGASGVLDEQFF,TGTGCCAGCAGCTTAACGGGGGCTAGCGGAGTCCTGGATGAGCAGTTCTTC
NA,TRBV15,TRBJ1-5,NA,CATSRSSHTFDHSNQPQHF,TGTGCCACCAGCAGATCATCCCACACATTTGACCATAGCAATCAGCCCCAGCATTTT
NA,TRBV5-5,TRBJ2-7,NA,CASSPLGGRGQYF,TGTGCCAGCAGCCCCCTCGGTGGGCGCGGGCAGTACTTC
NA,TRBV7-3,TRBJ1-5,TRBD1,CASSLTDSGQGRQPQHF,TGTGCCAGCAGCCTCACGGACTCGGGACAGGGCCGTCAGCCCCAGCATTTT
NA,TRBV7-8,TRBJ2-6,TRBD1,CASRTGAGANVLTF,TGTGCCAGCAGAACAGGGGCCGGGGCCAACGTCCTGACTTTC
NA,TRBV27,TRBJ2-7,NA,CASSSSRYEQYF,TGTGCCAGCAGTTCCAGTCGCTACGAGCAGTACTTC
NA,TRBV27,TRBJ1-4,TRBD1,CASTSRGTGDEKLFF,TGTGCCAGCACCTCTCGAGGGACAGGGGATGAAAAACTGTTTTTT
NA,TRBV2,TRBJ2-7,NA,CASIRRWEIHEQYF,TGTGCCAGCATTCGAAGGTGGGAGATCCACGAGCAGTACTTC
once,TRBV4-3,TRBJ2-5,NA,CASSPSGVETQYF,TGCGCCAGCAGCCCCTCCGGGGTAGAGACCCAGTACTTC